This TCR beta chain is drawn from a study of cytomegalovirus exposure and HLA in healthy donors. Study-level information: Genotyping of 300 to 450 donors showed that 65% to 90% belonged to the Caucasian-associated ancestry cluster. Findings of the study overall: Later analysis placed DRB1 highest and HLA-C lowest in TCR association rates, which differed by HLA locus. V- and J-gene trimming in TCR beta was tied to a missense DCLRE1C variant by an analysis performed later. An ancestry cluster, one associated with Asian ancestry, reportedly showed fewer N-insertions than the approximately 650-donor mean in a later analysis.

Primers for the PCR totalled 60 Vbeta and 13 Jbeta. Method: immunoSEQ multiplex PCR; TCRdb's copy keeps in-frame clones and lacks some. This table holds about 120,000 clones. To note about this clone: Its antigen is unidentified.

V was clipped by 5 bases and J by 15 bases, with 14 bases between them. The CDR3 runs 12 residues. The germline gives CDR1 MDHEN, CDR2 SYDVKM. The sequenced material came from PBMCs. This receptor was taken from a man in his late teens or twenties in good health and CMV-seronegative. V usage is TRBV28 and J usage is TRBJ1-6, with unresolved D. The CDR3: CASSPPSYLLHF. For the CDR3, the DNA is TGTGCCAGCAGTCCCCCGTCTTATCTCCTCCACTTT.